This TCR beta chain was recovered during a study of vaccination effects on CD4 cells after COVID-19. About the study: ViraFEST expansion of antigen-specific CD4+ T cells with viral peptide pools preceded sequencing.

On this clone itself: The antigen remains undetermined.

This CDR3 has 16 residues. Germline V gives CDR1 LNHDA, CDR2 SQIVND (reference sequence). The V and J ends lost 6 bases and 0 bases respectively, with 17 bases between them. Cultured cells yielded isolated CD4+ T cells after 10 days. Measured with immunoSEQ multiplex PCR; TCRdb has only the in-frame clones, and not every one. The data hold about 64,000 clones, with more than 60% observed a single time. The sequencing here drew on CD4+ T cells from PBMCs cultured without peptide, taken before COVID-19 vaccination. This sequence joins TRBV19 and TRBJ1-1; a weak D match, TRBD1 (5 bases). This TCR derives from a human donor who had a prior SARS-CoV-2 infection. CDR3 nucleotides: TGTGCCAGTAGCCCCCAGGCAGGGAACATGAACACTGAAGCTTTCTTT. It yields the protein CASSPQAGNMNTEAFF.